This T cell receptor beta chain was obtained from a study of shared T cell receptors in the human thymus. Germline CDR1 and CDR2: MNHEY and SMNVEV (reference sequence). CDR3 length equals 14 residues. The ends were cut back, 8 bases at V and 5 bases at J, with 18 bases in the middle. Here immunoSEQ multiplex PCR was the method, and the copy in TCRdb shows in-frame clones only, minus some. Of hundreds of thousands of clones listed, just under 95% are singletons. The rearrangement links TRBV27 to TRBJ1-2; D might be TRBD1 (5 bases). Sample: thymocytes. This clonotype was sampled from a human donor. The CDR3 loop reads CASRKRGSRYGYTF. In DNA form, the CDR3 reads TGTGCCAGCCGTAAACGGGGCTCGCGTTATGGCTACACCTTC.